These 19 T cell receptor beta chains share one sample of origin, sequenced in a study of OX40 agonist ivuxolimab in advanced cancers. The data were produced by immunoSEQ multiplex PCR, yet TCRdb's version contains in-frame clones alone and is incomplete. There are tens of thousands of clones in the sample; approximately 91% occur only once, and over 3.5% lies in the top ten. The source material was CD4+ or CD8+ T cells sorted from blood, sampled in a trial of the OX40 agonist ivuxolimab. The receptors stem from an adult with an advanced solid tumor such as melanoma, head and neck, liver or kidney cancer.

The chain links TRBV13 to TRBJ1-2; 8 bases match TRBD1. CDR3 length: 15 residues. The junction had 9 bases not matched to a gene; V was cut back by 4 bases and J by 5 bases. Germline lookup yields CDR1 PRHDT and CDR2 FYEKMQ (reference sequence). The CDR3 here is CASSSTNQGAYGYTF. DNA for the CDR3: TGTGCCAGCAGCTCCACTAACCAGGGGGCTTATGGCTACACCTTC.

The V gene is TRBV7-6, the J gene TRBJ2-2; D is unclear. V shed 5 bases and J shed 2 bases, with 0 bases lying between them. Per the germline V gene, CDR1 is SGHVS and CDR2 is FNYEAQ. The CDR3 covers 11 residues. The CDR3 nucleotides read TGTGCCAGCAGCAACACCGGGGAGCTGTTTTTT. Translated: CASSNTGELFF.

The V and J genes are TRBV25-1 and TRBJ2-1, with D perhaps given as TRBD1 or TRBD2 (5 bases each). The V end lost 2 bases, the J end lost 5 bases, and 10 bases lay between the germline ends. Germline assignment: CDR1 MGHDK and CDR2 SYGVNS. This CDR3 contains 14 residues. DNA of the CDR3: TGTGCCAGCAGTGAAATGGGGACCGACAATGAGCAGTTCTTC. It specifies CASSEMGTDNEQFF.

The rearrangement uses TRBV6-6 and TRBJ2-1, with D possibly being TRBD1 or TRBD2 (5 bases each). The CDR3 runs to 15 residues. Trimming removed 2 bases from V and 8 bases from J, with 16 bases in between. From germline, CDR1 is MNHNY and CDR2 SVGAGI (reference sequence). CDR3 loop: CASSYRTGWGDEQFF. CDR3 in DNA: TGTGCCAGCAGTTACCGGACGGGATGGGGCGATGAGCAGTTCTTC.

CDR3 coding DNA: TGCGCCAGCAGCTTGGAGGGAGGCGGAAACTATGGCTACACCTTC. As protein: CASSLEGGGNYGYTF. This sequence joins TRBV5-1 and TRBJ1-2, with D unclear. This CDR3 is built from 15 residues. CDR1 is SGHRS and CDR2 is YFSETQ in the germline V gene. The germline V and J ends were trimmed by 0 bases and 2 bases, with 11 bases remaining between them.

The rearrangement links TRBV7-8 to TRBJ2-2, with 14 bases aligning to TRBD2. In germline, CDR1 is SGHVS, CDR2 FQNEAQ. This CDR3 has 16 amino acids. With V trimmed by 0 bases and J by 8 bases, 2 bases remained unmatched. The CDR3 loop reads CASSLAGLAGGGELFF. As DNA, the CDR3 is TGTGCCAGCAGCTTAGCCGGACTAGCGGGGGGAGGGGAGCTGTTTTTT.

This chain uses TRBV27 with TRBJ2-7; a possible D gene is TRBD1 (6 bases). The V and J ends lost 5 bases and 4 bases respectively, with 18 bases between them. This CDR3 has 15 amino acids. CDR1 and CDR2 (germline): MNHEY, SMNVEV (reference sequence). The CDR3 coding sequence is TGTGCCAGCAGTCCCCGGGGACACCCATTTTACGAGCAGTACTTC. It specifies CASSPRGHPFYEQYF.

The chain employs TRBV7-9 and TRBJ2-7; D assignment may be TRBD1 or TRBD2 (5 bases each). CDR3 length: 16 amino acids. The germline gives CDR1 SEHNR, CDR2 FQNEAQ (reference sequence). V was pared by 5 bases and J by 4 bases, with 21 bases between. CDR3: CASSTPLRDPTYEQYF. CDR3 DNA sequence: TGTGCCAGCAGCACCCCCCTACGGGACCCGACATACGAGCAGTACTTC.

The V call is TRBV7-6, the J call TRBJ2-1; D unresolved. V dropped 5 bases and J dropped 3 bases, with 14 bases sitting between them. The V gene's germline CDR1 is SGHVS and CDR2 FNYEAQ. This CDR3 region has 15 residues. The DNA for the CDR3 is TGTGCCAGCAGCCTTACCGCTAGTAACTACAATGAGCAGTTCTTC. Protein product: CASSLTASNYNEQFF.

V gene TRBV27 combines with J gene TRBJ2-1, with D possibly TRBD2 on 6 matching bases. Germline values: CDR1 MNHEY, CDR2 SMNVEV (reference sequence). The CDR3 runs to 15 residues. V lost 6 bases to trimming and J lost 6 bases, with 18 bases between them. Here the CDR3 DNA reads TGTGCCAGCAGAATATCAGCGGGTAGCCCCAATGAGCAGTTCTTC. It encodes CASRISAGSPNEQFF.

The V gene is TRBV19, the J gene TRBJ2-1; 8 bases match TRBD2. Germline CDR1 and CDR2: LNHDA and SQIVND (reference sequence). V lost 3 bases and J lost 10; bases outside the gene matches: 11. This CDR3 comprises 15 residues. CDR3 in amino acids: CASSIVTGGAGEQFF. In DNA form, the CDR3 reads TGTGCCAGTAGTATCGTAACGGGAGGGGCGGGGGAGCAGTTCTTC.

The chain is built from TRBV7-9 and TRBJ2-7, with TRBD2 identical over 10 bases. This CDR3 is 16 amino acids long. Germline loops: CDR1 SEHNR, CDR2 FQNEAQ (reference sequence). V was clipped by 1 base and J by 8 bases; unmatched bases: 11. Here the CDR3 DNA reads TGTGCCAGCAGCTTAGAGGCACTAGCGGGAACGCTCAAGCAGTACTTC. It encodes CASSLEALAGTLKQYF.

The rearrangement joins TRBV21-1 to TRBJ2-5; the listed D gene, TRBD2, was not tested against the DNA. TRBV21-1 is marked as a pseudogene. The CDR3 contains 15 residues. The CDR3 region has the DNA TGTGCCGGCGTTCGACTAGCGGGGAAGAGAGAGACCCAGTACTTC. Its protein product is CAGVRLAGKRETQYF.

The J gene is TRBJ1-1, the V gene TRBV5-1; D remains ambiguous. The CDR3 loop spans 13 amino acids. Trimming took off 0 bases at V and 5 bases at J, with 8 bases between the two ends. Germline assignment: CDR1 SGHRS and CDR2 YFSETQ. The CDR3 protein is CASSLAAGTEAFF. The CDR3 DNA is TGCGCCAGCAGCTTGGCCGCTGGAACTGAAGCTTTCTTT. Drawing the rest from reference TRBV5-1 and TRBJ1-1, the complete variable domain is KAGVTQTPRYLIKTRGQQVTLSCSPISGHRSVSWYQQTPGQGLQFLFEYFSETQRNKGNFPGRFSGRQFSNSRSEMNVSTLELGDSALYLCASSLAAGTEAFFGQGTRLTVV.

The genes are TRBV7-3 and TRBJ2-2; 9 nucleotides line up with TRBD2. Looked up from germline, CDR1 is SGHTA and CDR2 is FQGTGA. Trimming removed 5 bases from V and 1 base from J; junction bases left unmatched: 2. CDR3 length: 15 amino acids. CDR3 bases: TGTGCCAGCAGCACAGCGGGAGGGAACACCGGGGAGCTGTTTTTT. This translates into CASSTAGGNTGELFF.

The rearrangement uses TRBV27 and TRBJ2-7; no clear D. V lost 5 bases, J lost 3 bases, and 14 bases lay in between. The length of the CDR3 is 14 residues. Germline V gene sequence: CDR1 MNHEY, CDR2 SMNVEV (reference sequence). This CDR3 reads CASSPLGRFYEQYF. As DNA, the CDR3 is TGTGCCAGCAGTCCTCTTGGACGGTTCTACGAGCAGTACTTC.

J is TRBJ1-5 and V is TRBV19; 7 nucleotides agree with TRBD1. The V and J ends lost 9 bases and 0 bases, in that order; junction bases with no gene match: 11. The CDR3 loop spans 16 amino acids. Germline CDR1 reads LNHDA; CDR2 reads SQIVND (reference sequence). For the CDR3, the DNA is TGTGCCAGCAAACAGGGGCCCGGATATAGCAATCAGCCCCAGCATTTT. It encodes CASKQGPGYSNQPQHF.

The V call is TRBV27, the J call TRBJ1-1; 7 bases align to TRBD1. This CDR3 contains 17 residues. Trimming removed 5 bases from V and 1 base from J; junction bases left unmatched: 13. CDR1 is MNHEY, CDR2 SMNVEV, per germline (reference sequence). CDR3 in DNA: TGTGCCAGCAGTCTAAACAGGGGCCGGGGTAAGAACACTGAAGCTTTCTTT. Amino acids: CASSLNRGRGKNTEAFF.

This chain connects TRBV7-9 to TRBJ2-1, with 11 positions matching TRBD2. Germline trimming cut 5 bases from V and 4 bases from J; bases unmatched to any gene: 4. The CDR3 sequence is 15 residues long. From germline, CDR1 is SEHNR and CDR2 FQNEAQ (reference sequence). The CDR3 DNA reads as TGTGCCAGCAGCCTTAGCGGGGGGGTATACAATGAGCAGTTCTTC. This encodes CASSLSGGVYNEQFF.